Listed below are T cell receptor beta chains from one sample, sequenced in a study of shared clonotypes between healthy human individuals. The table came from immunoSEQ multiplex PCR; TCRdb's copy has only in-frame clones and leaves some out. The sample records millions of clones, approximately 92% being singletons. The material sequenced was naive CD4+ T cells sorted from blood. The receptor set was obtained from a man aged 18 to 29 in good health. CDR3s include the opening cysteine and the closing phenylalanine or tryptophan. Each record gives: V gene, J gene, D gene, clone size, CDR3 DNA, CDR3 protein. A D gene is named only where the DNA matches it firmly. Rows may omit the clone size; those that give it use once, few, many or a size class.

TRBV4-2	TRBJ1-3	-	-	TGTGCCAGCAGCCAAGAGGTCGGAATCTCTGGAAACACCATATATTTT	CASSQEVGISGNTIYF
TRBV30	TRBJ1-1	-	once	TGTGCCTGGAGTGCCAGGGTATTGGTGAACACTGAAGCTTTCTTT	CAWSARVLVNTEAFF
TRBV6-1	TRBJ1-3	-	-	TGTGCCAGCAGTGTCAAACCAACGGGAAACACCATATATTTT	CASSVKPTGNTIYF
TRBV6-1	TRBJ2-3	TRBD2	-	TGTGCCAGCCGACTAGCGGGGCAAGATACGCAGTATTTT	CASRLAGQDTQYF
TRBV9	TRBJ2-3	TRBD1	once	TGTGCCAGCAGCACGAGGGACAGCATGACAGATACGCAGTATTTT	CASSTRDSMTDTQYF
TRBV9	TRBJ2-3	TRBD2	-	TGTGCCAGCAGCCCCTTCCCTAGCGGGGACTTCACAGATACGCAGTATTTT	CASSPFPSGDFTDTQYF
TRBV5-1	TRBJ2-7	-	-	TGCGCCAGCAGCCCGGAGGCTAGCGCGTACTCCTACGAGCAGTACTTC	CASSPEASAYSYEQYF
TRBV5-1	TRBJ2-5	-	-	TGCGCCAGCAGCTTAACCCATCTAGGGCCCCAAGAGACCCAGTACTTC	CASSLTHLGPQETQYF
TRBV28	TRBJ1-5	TRBD1	few	TGTGCCAGCAGAGGGACAGGGTGGCAGCCCCAGCATTTT	CASRGTGWQPQHF
TRBV7-9	TRBJ1-4	TRBD1	-	TGTGCCAGCAGCTGGGACAGGGGTGGAGAAAAACTGTTTTTT	CASSWDRGGEKLFF
TRBV6-4	TRBJ2-7	-	-	TGTGCCAGCAGACGAGATGTTTGCGAGCAGTACTTC	CASRRDVCEQYF
TRBV18	TRBJ2-2	TRBD2	-	TGTGCCAGCTCTCCGGGAGGAAAAAAGGACACCGGGGAGCTGTTTTTT	CASSPGGKKDTGELFF
TRBV4-1	TRBJ2-1	-	-	TGCGCCAGCAGCCAAGAGGGTCCGGGAGTAGATGAGCAGTTCTTC	CASSQEGPGVDEQFF
TRBV19	TRBJ2-5	TRBD2	-	TGTGCCAGTAGTAAGGGCCTAGCGGGAGGAGAGACCCAGTACTTC	CASSKGLAGGETQYF
TRBV11-2	TRBJ2-4	-	-	TGTGCCAGCAGCTTACGGGACCGGGGAAACATTCAGTACTTC	CASSLRDRGNIQYF
TRBV28	TRBJ1-5	TRBD1	-	TGTGCCAGCAGTGTCACAGGGGATCAGCCCCAGCATTTT	CASSVTGDQPQHF
TRBV7-2	TRBJ2-7	TRBD2	-	TGTGCCAGCAGCCAAGGGCGGGGGTCCTATGACTACGAGCAGTACTTC	CASSQGRGSYDYEQYF
TRBV7-9	TRBJ1-2	-	-	TGTGCCAGCAGCTTGCCGGGACGGAACTATGGCTACACCTTC	CASSLPGRNYGYTF
TRBV6-5	TRBJ2-7	TRBD2	-	TGTGCCAGCAGTCAAGGACTAGCGGGAGGCGAGCAGTACTTC	CASSQGLAGGEQYF
TRBV2	TRBJ2-4	-	once	TGTGCCAGCAGTGAAGAGAGGTTTCCAGCCAAAAACATTCAGTACTTC	CASSEERFPAKNIQYF
TRBV10-3	TRBJ2-3	TRBD2	-	TGTGCCATCACCCCGGGACTAGCGGCTAGCACAGATACGCAGTATTTT	CAITPGLAASTDTQYF
TRBV2	TRBJ2-3	-	-	TGTGCCAGTCGGTGGGATGGTGCAGATACGCAGTATTTT	CASRWDGADTQYF
TRBV28	TRBJ1-2	-	-	TGTGCCAGCAGCCCCCCGACATCACCTAACTATGGCTACACCTTC	CASSPPTSPNYGYTF
TRBV7-6	TRBJ1-5	-	-	TGTGCCAGCAGCTTCCCTAGCAATCAGCCCCAGCATTTT	CASSFPSNQPQHF
TRBV7-2	TRBJ1-6	-	-	TGTGCCAGCAGCCTAACCCCCCCGGGGGCCAATTCACCCCTCCACTTT	CASSLTPPGANSPLHF
TRBV2	TRBJ1-2	TRBD1	-	TGTGCCAGCGGACAGGTCTATGGCTACACCTTC	CASGQVYGYTF
TRBV5-1	TRBJ2-7	-	-	TGCGCCAGCAGCTTGGGTCAGGGTTCCTACGAGCAGTACTTC	CASSLGQGSYEQYF
TRBV2	TRBJ1-1	-	-	TGTGCCAGCAGCGGACAGCCAGTGAACACTGAAGCTTTCTTT	CASSGQPVNTEAFF
TRBV5-5	TRBJ2-7	-	-	TGTGCCAGCAGCCGTCCCGGGGGCGAGCAGTACTTC	CASSRPGGEQYF
TRBV18	TRBJ1-6	TRBD1	-	TGTGCCAGCTCACCGATGTTGTGGGACAGGGGTGGTTCACCCCTCCACTTT	CASSPMLWDRGGSPLHF
TRBV2	TRBJ2-1	TRBD1	-	TGTGCCAGCAGTGAAGCAGGGGGCTCTGAGCAGTTCTTC	CASSEAGGSEQFF
TRBV6-5	TRBJ2-1	TRBD2	-	TGTGCCAGCAGTTACAAGGGAGCGGGAGGCTACAATGAGCAGTTCTTC	CASSYKGAGGYNEQFF
TRBV7-9	TRBJ2-7	TRBD1	-	TGTGCCAGCAGCTCGGGACAGGAGTACGAGCAGTACTTC	CASSSGQEYEQYF
TRBV18	TRBJ2-7	TRBD2	-	TGTGCCAGCTCACCGGGACTAGCGGTTTACGAGCAGTACTTC	CASSPGLAVYEQYF
TRBV5-1	TRBJ2-3	-	-	TGCGCCAGCAGCCCAGCGACAGGACCCACAGATACGCAGTATTTT	CASSPATGPTDTQYF
TRBV6-5	TRBJ1-1	TRBD1	-	TGTGCCAGCAGTACCCCACAGGGGTGGACTGCTGAAGCTTTCTTT	CASSTPQGWTAEAFF
TRBV5-4	TRBJ2-3	TRBD2	-	TGTGCCAGCAGCTGGGGTGGAGCGGGAGGTTCGACAGATACGCAGTATTTT	CASSWGGAGGSTDTQYF
TRBV19	TRBJ1-3	-	-	TGTGCCAGTAGTTCGATGGGCCGCGGCGGAGGAAACACCATATATTTT	CASSSMGRGGGNTIYF
TRBV6-5	TRBJ1-6	-	-	TGTGCCAGCAGTCCAGACACCCCCGGACCTTCACCCCTCCACTTT	CASSPDTPGPSPLHF
TRBV5-1	TRBJ1-3	-	-	TGCGCCAGCAGCCTAGAAGCGATGGTGCGCTCTGGAAACACCATATATTTT	CASSLEAMVRSGNTIYF
TRBV6-1	TRBJ2-7	TRBD1	-	TGTGCCAGCAATTCGTGGGACAGGGGTATCTACGAGCAGTACTTC	CASNSWDRGIYEQYF
TRBV9	TRBJ1-2	-	-	TGTGCCAGCAGCGCCGGGGGGCGGACGTCCAATGGCTACACCTTC	CASSAGGRTSNGYTF
TRBV30	TRBJ2-2	-	few	TGTGCCTGGAGTAGGACATTTGTCACCGGGGAGCTGTTTTTT	CAWSRTFVTGELFF
TRBV29-1	TRBJ1-1	-	-	TGCAGCGGGCAGGAGGGCACGAACACTGAAGCTTTCTTT	CSGQEGTNTEAFF
TRBV6-5	TRBJ2-3	TRBD2	-	TGTGCCAGCAGAAGCAGCGGGAACCCACCAGATACGCAGTATTTT	CASRSSGNPPDTQYF
TRBV11-2	TRBJ2-1	-	-	TGTGCCAGCAGCTTAGTGGTCGGGCCCTACAATGAGCAGTTCTTC	CASSLVVGPYNEQFF
TRBV4-2	TRBJ2-3	-	-	TGTGCCAGCAGCCAAGATAGTAGCAACCAAGTTACGCAGTATTTT	CASSQDSSNQVTQYF
TRBV6-5	TRBJ2-7	-	-	TGTGCCAGCAGTTACTCCCGAAACACCTACGAGCAGTACTTC	CASSYSRNTYEQYF
TRBV6-6	TRBJ2-7	-	-	TGTGCCAGCAGTTTGATAACTCAGGGGGGAAAAGAGCAGTACTTC	CASSLITQGGKEQYF
TRBV30	TRBJ1-1	-	-	TGTGCCCAGACCGTTGGGACGTTGAACACTGAAGCTTTCTTT	CAQTVGTLNTEAFF
TRBV11-2	TRBJ2-2	TRBD2	-	TGTGCCAGCACCTCCGTGGGTAGCGGGGCCCTCGGGACCGGGGAGCTGTTTTTT	CASTSVGSGALGTGELFF
TRBV28	TRBJ1-1	-	-	TGTGCCAGCAGTATGCCGGGACACCAGAACACTGAAGCTTTCTTT	CASSMPGHQNTEAFF
TRBV29-1	TRBJ2-7	TRBD1	-	TGCAGCGTTGCGGCAGGGGGCGCCAGGTACGAGCAGTACTTC	CSVAAGGARYEQYF
TRBV7-2	TRBJ1-2	-	-	TGTGCCAGCAGCTTACAGGGTCCTTATGGCTACACCTTC	CASSLQGPYGYTF